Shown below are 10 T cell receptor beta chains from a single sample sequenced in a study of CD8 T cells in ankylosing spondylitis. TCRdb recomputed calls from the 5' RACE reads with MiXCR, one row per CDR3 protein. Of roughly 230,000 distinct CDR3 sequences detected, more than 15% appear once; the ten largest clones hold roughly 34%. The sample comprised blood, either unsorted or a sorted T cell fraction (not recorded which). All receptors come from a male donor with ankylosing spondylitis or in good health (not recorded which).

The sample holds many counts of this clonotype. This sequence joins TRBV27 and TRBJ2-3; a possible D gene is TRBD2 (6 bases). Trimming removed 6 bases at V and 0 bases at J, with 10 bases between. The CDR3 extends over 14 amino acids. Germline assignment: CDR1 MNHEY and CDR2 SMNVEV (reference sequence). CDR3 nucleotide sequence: TGTGCCAGCAGATACGGGGGTAGCACAGATACGCAGTATTTT. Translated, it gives CASRYGGSTDTQYF.

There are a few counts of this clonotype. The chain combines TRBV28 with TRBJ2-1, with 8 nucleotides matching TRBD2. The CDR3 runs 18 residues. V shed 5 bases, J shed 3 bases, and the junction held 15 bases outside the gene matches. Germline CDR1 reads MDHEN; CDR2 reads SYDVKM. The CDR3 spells CASSEGRIERENYNEQFF. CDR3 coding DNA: TGTGCCAGCAGTGAGGGCCGCATTGAGCGGGAGAACTACAATGAGCAGTTCTTC. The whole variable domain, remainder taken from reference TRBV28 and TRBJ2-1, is DVKVTQSSRYLVKRTGEKVFLECVQDMDHENMFWYRQDPGLGLRLIYFSYDVKMKEKGDIPEGYSVSREKKERFSLILESASTNQTSMYLCASSEGRIERENYNEQFFGPGTRLTVL.

CDR3 bases: TGTGCCAGCAGCGTAGGAGATAACAATCAGCCCCAGCATTTT. Its protein product is CASSVGDNNQPQHF. The rearrangement uses TRBV9 and TRBJ1-5; D gene unclear. Germline V CDR1 and CDR2: SGDLS, YYNGEE. This CDR3 is built from 14 residues. Between the trimmed V and J ends, which lost 0 bases and 3 bases, there was a span of 7 bases. Supplemented by reference TRBV9 and TRBJ1-5, the full variable domain reads DSGVTQTPKHLITATGQRVTLRCSPRSGDLSVYWYQQSLDQGLQFLIQYYNGEERAKGNILERFSAQQFPDLHSELNLSSLELGDSALYFCASSVGDNNQPQHFGDGTRLSIL.

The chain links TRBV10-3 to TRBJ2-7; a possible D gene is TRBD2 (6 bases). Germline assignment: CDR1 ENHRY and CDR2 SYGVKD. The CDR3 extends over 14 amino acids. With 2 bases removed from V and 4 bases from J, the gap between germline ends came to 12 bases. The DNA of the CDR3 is TGTGCCATCAGTGAGGCGGGAACGGAATACGAGCAGTACTTC. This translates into CAISEAGTEYEQYF.

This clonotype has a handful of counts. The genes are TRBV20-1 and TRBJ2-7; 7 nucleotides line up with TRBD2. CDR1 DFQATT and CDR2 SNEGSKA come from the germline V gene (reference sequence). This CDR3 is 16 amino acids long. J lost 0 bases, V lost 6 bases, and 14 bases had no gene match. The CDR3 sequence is CSAGWNLADPSYEQYF. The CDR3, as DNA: TGCAGTGCCGGATGGAATCTAGCGGACCCCTCCTACGAGCAGTACTTC.

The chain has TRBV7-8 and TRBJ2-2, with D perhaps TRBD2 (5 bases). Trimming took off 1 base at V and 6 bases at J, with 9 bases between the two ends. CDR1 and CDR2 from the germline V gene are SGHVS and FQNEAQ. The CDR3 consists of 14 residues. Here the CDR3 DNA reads TGTGCCAGCAGCTTAGTCGGGGAGTCCGGGGAGCTGTTTTTT. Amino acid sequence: CASSLVGESGELFF.

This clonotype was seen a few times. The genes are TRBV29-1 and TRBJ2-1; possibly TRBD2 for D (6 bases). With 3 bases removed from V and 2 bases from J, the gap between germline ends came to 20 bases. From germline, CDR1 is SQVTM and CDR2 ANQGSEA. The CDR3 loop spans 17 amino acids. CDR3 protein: CSVDPPLRDSAYNEQFF. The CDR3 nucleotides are TGCAGCGTTGACCCCCCGCTACGGGACTCAGCCTACAATGAGCAGTTCTTC.

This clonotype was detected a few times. The CDR3 reads CASSPTVEDGYTF. CDR3 bases: TGTGCCAGCTCACCGACAGTGGAGGATGGCTACACCTTC. The rearrangement uses TRBV18 and TRBJ1-2; D is possibly TRBD1 (5 bases). The germline V gene encodes CDR1 KGHSH and CDR2 LQKENI. This CDR3 has 13 residues. V shed 3 bases and J shed 6 bases, with 11 bases lying between them.

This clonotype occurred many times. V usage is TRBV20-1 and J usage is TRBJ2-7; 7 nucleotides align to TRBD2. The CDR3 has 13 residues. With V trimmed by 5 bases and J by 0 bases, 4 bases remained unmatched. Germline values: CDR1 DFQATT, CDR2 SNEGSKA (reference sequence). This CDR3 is CSAPLADSYEQYF. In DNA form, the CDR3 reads TGCAGTGCTCCCCTAGCGGACTCCTACGAGCAGTACTTC.

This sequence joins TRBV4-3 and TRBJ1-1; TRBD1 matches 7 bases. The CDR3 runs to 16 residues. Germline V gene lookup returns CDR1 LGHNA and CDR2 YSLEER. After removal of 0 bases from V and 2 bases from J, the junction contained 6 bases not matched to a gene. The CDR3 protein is CASSQEGAGGNTEAFF. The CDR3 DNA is TGCGCCAGCAGCCAAGAAGGGGCAGGGGGTAACACTGAAGCTTTCTTT.